The 10 T cell receptor beta chains below all came from one sample that was sequenced in a study of blood T cell repertoires in COVID-19. Profiled with immunoSEQ multiplex PCR; TCRdb holds only in-frame clones, not every one. Of approximately 300,000 clones listed, over 75% are singletons. Sequencing input: peripheral blood. Every receptor here comes from a woman in her thirties with COVID-19, enrolled during active disease.

This clone was counted between two and nine times. V usage is TRBV5-1 and J usage is TRBJ2-7, with 12 bases identical to TRBD2. The CDR3 runs to 17 residues. V dropped 3 bases and J dropped 0; count of bases not matched to a gene: 7. The V gene's germline CDR1 is SGHRS and CDR2 YFSETQ. CDR3: CASSSTSGSSLSYEQYF. The CDR3 region has the DNA TGCGCCAGCAGCTCGACTAGCGGGAGCTCCCTCTCCTACGAGCAGTACTTC.

The chain is built from TRBV6-6 and TRBJ2-3, with D possibly being TRBD2 (5 bases). CDR3 size: 13 residues. The ends were cut back, 10 bases at V and 0 bases at J, with 11 bases in the middle. Germline CDR1 MNHNY, CDR2 SVGAGI (reference sequence). The CDR3 is CATLARSTDTQYF. CDR3 nucleotide sequence: TGTGCCACTTTAGCGCGTAGCACAGATACGCAGTATTTT.

The chain carries TRBV19 and TRBJ1-1; D is ambiguous. V was shortened by 0 bases and J by 5 bases, with 7 bases between the two germline ends. The CDR3 runs 13 residues. CDR1 is LNHDA, CDR2 SQIVND, per germline (reference sequence). CDR3 sequence (DNA): TGTGCCAGTAGTATAGAGGTTCGGACTGAAGCTTTCTTT. Translation gives CASSIEVRTEAFF.

The CDR3 nucleotides read TGTGCCAGCAGCCCGGACTTCTACGAGCAGTACTTC. It yields the protein CASSPDFYEQYF. The chain is built from TRBV11-2 and TRBJ2-7; D is perhaps TRBD2 (5 bases). The CDR3 contains 12 residues. V lost 5 bases, J lost 3 bases, and 8 bases lay in between. Germline V gene data show CDR1 as SGHAT and CDR2 as FQNNGV.

V usage is TRBV4-1 and J usage is TRBJ1-1; the D is unclear. This CDR3 is 13 amino acids long. In germline, CDR1 is MGHRA, CDR2 YSYEKL. Trimming stripped 4 bases from V and 1 base from J, with 7 bases between. The CDR3 DNA follows: TGCGCCAGCAGCCTAGGCGGGAACACTGAAGCTTTCTTT. It yields the protein CASSLGGNTEAFF.

The rearrangement joins TRBV5-1 to TRBJ1-3, with D possibly matching TRBD1 (5 bases). This CDR3 contains 16 residues. V was shortened by 0 bases and J by 0 bases, with 10 bases between the two germline ends. The germline V gene encodes CDR1 SGHRS and CDR2 YFSETQ. The CDR3 nucleotides are TGCGCCAGCAGCTTGGACAGGTTAAACTCTGGAAACACCATATATTTT. Translation gives CASSLDRLNSGNTIYF.

The chain joins TRBV6-5 to TRBJ1-6, with D unresolved. The CDR3 runs to 15 residues. V dropped 0 bases and J dropped 8 bases, with 11 bases sitting between them. Per the germline V gene, CDR1 is MNHEY and CDR2 is SVGAGI. The CDR3: CASSYSGAGDSPLHF. CDR3 in DNA: TGTGCCAGCAGTTACTCGGGAGCTGGCGATTCACCCCTCCACTTT.

The genes are TRBV28 and TRBJ2-5; 9 bases fit TRBD1. V dropped 5 bases and J dropped 2; count of bases not matched to a gene: 12. Germline V CDR1 and CDR2: MDHEN, SYDVKM. This CDR3 region has 17 residues. CDR3 protein: CASSHPGVGTGQETQYF. The DNA for the CDR3 is TGTGCCAGCAGTCACCCTGGAGTCGGGACAGGGCAAGAGACCCAGTACTTC. Using reference TRBV28 and TRBJ2-5 for the parts outside the CDR3, the full variable domain is DVKVTQSSRYLVKRTGEKVFLECVQDMDHENMFWYRQDPGLGLRLIYFSYDVKMKEKGDIPEGYSVSREKKERFSLILESASTNQTSMYLCASSHPGVGTGQETQYFGPGTRLLVL.

The chain uses TRBV11-2 and TRBJ1-3; no clear D. V lost 4 bases and J 8 bases, leaving 15 bases between the germline ends. The CDR3 has 14 amino acids. Germline CDR1 reads SGHAT; CDR2 reads FQNNGV. CDR3 residues: CASSSSLGPDTIYF. The CDR3, as DNA: TGTGCCAGCAGCTCCTCACTAGGGCCGGACACCATATATTTT.

The chain recombines TRBV4-1 with TRBJ1-5; 8 bases agree with TRBD1. The CDR3 covers 17 residues. The germline V gene encodes CDR1 MGHRA and CDR2 YSYEKL. J lost 1 base, V lost 5 bases, and 10 bases had no gene match. CDR3 sequence (DNA): TGCGCCAGCAGCGACTCGTACAGGGGGATGAGCAATCAGCCCCAGCATTTT. Translation: CASSDSYRGMSNQPQHF.